This T cell receptor (beta chain) was identified during a study of shared clonotypes between healthy human individuals. In the source study's methods: With immunoSEQ giving junction-only sequences and no quality scores, filtering differed. Measured with immunoSEQ multiplex PCR; TCRdb has only the in-frame clones, and not every one. The DNA gave D and trimming, while V, J and clone size come from that table. The table shows 2,100,000 or so clones, with nearly 97% occurring only once. The V gene lost 4 bases and the J gene lost 5 bases, with 14 bases spanning the gap. This CDR3 spans 14 amino acids. Germline loops: CDR1 MNHEY, CDR2 SVGAGI.

The V gene is TRBV6-5, the J gene TRBJ2-5; D may match TRBD1 or TRBD2 (5 bases each). The sequencing input was naive CD4+ T cells sorted from blood. As to subset: CD45RA+ positively selected. The sequence was collected from a man younger than 30 in good health. The DNA of the CDR3 is TGTGCCAGCAGTTCCGGGACCAAGGTTGAGACCCAGTACTTC. Translation gives CASSSGTKVETQYF.